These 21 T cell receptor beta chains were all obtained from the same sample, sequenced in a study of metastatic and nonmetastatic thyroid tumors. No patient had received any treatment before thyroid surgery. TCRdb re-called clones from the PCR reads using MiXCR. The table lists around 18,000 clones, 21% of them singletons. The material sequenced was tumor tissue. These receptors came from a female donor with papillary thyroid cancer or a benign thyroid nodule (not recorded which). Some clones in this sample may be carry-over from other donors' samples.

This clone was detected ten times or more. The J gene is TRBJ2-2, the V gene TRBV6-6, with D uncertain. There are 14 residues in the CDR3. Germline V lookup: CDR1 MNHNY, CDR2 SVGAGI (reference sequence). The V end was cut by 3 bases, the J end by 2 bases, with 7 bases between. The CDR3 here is CASSYQYNTGELFF. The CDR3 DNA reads TGTGCCAGCAGTTATCAGTATAACACCGGGGAGCTGTTTTTT.

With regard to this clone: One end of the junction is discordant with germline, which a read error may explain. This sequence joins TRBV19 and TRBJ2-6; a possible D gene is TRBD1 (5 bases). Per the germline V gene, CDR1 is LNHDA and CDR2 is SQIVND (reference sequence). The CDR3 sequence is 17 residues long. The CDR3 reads CASSSQGHGSGANVMTF. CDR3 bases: TGTGCCAGTAGTAGTCAAGGTCATGGCTCTGGGGCCAACGTCATGACTTTC.

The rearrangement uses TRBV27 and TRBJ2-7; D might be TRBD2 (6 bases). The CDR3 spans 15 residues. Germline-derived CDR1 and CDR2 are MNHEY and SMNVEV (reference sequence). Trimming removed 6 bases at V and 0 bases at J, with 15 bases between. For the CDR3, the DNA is TGTGCCAGCAGCCGAGACTCTAGCGCCTCCTACGAGCAGTACTTC. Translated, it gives CASSRDSSASYEQYF.

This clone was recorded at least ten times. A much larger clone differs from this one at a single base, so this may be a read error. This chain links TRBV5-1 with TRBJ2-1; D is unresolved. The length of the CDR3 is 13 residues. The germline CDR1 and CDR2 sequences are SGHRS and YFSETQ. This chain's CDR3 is CASSLSTHNEQLF. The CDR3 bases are TGCGCCAGCAGCTTGAGCACTCACAATGAGCAGCTCTTC.

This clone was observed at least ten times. The CDR3 DNA reads TGTGCCAGCAGGCAGGGGGAGGGCACAGATACGCAGTATTTT. As protein: CASRQGEGTDTQYF. The V and J genes are TRBV2 and TRBJ2-3, with D maybe TRBD1 (7 bases). CDR1 is SNHLY and CDR2 is FYNNEI in the germline V gene. Trimming removed 6 bases at V and 1 base at J, with 11 bases between. The CDR3 sequence is 14 residues long.

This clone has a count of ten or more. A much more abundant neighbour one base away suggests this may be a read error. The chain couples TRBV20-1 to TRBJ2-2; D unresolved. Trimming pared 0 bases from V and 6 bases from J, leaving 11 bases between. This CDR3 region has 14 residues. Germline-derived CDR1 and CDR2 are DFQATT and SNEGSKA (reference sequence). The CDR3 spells CSARDSRGAGELFF. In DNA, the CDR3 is TGCAGTGCTAGAGATTCACGTGGGGCCGGGGAGCTGTTTTTT.

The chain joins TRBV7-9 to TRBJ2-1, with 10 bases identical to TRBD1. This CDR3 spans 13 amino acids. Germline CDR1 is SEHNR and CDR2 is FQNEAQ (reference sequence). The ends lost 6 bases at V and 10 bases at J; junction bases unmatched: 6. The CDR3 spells CASSPTGGGEQFF. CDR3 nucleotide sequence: TGTGCCAGCAGTCCGACAGGGGGCGGAGAGCAGTTCTTC.

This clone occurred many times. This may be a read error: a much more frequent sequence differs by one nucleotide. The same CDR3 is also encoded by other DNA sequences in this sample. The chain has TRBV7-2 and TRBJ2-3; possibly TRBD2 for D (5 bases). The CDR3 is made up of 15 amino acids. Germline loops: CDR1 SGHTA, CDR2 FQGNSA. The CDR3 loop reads CASSLAGISTDTQYF. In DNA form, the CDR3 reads TGTGCCAGCAGCCTAGCCGGAATTAGCACAGATACGCAGTATTTT.

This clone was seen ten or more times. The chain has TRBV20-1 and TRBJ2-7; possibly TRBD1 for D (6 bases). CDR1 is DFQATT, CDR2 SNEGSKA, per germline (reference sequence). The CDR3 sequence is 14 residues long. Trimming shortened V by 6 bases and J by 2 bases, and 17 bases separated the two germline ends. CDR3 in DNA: TGCAGTGCCCGTCCGGGACACCGAACCTACGAGCAGTACTTC. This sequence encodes CSARPGHRTYEQYF.

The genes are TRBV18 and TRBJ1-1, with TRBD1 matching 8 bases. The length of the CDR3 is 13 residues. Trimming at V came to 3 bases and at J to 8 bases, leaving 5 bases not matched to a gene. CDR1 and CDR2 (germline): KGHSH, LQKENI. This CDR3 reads CASSPSTGAEAFF. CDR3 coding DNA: TGTGCCAGCTCACCCTCGACAGGGGCCGAAGCTTTCTTT. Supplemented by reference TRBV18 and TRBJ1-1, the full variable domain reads NAGVMQNPRHLVRRRGQEARLRCSPMKGHSHVYWYRQLPEEGLKFMVYLQKENIIDESGMPKERFSAEFPKEGPSILRIQQVVRGDSAAYFCASSPSTGAEAFFGQGTRLTVV.

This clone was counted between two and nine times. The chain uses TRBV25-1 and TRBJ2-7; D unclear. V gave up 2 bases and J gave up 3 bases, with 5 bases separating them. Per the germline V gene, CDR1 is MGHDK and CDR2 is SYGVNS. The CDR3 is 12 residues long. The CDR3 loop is CASSEISYEQYF. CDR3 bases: TGTGCCAGCAGTGAAATCAGCTACGAGCAGTACTTC.

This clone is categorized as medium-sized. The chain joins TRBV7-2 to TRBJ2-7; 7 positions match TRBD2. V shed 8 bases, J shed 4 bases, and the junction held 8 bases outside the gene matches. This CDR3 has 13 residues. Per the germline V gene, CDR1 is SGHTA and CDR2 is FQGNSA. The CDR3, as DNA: TGTGCCAGCCGGGGCGGGAGCGGGTACGAGCAGTACTTC. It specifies CASRGGSGYEQYF.

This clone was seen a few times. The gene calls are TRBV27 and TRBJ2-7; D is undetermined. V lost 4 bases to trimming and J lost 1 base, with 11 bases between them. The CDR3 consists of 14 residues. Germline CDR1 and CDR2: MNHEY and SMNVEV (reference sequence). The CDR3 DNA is TGTGCCAGCAGTTCGGGTCTCCAATCCTACGAGCAGTACTTC. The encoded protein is CASSSGLQSYEQYF.

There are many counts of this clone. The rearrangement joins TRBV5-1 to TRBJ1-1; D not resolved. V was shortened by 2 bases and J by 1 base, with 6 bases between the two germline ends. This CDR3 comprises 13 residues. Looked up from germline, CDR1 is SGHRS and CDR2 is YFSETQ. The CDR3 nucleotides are TGCGCCAGCAGCTTATCTCAGAACACTGAAGCTTTCTTT. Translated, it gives CASSLSQNTEAFF. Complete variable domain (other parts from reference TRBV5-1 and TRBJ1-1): KAGVTQTPRYLIKTRGQQVTLSCSPISGHRSVSWYQQTPGQGLQFLFEYFSETQRNKGNFPGRFSGRQFSNSRSEMNVSTLELGDSALYLCASSLSQNTEAFFGQGTRLTVV.

The DNA of the CDR3 is TGTGCCAGCAGCGGGGACTTGTCGGGGGAGCTGTTTTTT. Residues: CASSGDLSGELFF. V is TRBV9 and J is TRBJ2-2, with D perhaps matching TRBD2 (6 bases). Trimming pared 3 bases from V and 8 bases from J, leaving 11 bases between. The CDR3 length is 13 residues. Germline V gives CDR1 SGDLS, CDR2 YYNGEE.

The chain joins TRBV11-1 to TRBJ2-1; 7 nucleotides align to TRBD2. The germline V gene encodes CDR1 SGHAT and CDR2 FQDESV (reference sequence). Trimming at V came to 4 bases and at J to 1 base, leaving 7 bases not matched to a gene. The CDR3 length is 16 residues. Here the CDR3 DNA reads TGTGCCAGCAGCTCACAGCGGGAAGGGTCCTACAATGAGCAGTTCTTC. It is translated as CASSSQREGSYNEQFF.

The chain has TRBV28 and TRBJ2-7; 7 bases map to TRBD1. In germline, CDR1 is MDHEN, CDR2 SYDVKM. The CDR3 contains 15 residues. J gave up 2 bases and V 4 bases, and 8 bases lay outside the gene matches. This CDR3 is CASSSLTGFTYEQYF. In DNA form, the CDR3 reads TGTGCCAGCAGTTCTCTGACAGGGTTCACCTACGAGCAGTACTTC.

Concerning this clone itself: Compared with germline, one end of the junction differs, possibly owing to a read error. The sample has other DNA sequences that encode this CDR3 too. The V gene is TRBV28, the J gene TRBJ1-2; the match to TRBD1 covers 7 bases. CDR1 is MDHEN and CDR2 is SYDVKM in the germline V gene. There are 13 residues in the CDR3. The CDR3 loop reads CASSFSTGVGYIF. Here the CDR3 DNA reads TGTGCCAGCAGTTTCTCCACAGGGGTTGGCTACATCTTC.

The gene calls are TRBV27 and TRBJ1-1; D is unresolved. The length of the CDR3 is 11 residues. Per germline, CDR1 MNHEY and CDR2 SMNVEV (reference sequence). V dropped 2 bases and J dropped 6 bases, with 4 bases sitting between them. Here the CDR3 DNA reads TGTGCCAGCAGTTTAGGGTCTGAAGCTTTCTTT. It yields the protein CASSLGSEAFF.

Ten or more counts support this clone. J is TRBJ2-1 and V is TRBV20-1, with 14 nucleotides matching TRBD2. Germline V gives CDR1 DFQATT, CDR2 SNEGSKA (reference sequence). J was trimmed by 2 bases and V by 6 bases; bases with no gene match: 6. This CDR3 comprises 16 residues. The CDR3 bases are TGCAGTGCCGGGACTAGCGGGAGATTGACCTACAATGAGCAGTTCTTC. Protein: CSAGTSGRLTYNEQFF.

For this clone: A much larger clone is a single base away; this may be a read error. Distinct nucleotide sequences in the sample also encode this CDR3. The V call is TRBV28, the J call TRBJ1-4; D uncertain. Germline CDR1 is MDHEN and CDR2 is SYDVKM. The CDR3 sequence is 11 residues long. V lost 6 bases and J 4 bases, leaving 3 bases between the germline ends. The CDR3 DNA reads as TGTGCCAGCAGCTTTAATGAAAAACTGTTTTTT. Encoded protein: CASSFNEKLFF.